These 29 T cell receptor beta chains share one sample of origin, sequenced in a study of blood T cell repertoires in COVID-19. Clones were sequenced by immunoSEQ multiplex PCR, and TCRdb holds only the in-frame ones, with some missing. The repertoire consists of about 170,000 clones, with 79% occurring once and the leading ten covering 15% to 20%. Sequences were obtained from PBMCs or T cells enriched from blood (not recorded which). Receptors originate from a woman aged 70 to 79 in a cohort exposed to, infected with or recovered from COVID-19 (not recorded which).

The V and J genes are TRBV7-9 and TRBJ1-1, with TRBD1 as a possible D gene (5 bases). This CDR3 contains 17 residues. Trimming took 1 base from V and 1 from J, leaving 16 bases between them. Germline V CDR1 and CDR2: SEHNR, FQNEAQ (reference sequence). The CDR3 nucleotides read TGTGCCAGCAGCTTAGTGATCGGGGGAGGCCCGAACACTGAAGCTTTCTTT. As protein: CASSLVIGGGPNTEAFF.

The V call is TRBV5-5, the J call TRBJ1-2; D not resolved. Per the germline V gene, CDR1 is SGHKS and CDR2 is YYEKEE (reference sequence). CDR3 length: 14 residues. With 6 bases removed from V and 8 bases from J, the gap between germline ends came to 20 bases. CDR3 sequence (DNA): TGTGCCAGCATCGGATACGGCAGCGGCTCGGGCTACACCTTC. It yields the protein CASIGYGSGSGYTF.

This clone was seen a single time. This sequence joins TRBV7-2 and TRBJ2-7; 14 nucleotides agree with TRBD2. The V gene end was trimmed by 4 bases and the J gene end by 1 base; junction bases not matched to a gene: 9. In germline, CDR1 is SGHTA, CDR2 FQGNSA. The CDR3 runs to 18 residues. CDR3: CASSWLAGTSGRSYEQYF. In DNA form, the CDR3 reads TGTGCCAGCAGCTGGTTAGCCGGGACTAGCGGGAGATCCTACGAGCAGTACTTC.

This chain connects TRBV6-5 to TRBJ1-2; 10 bases are shared with TRBD1. CDR3 length: 16 amino acids. CDR1 and CDR2 from the germline V gene are MNHEY and SVGAGI. Trimming took 0 bases from V and 7 from J; bases not matched to a gene: 8. DNA for the CDR3: TGTGCCAGCAGTTACTCCCCGGGACAGGGGATAGGTGGCTACACCTTC. Residues: CASSYSPGQGIGGYTF.

This chain uses TRBV5-1 with TRBJ2-3; maybe TRBD1 (6 bases). V was trimmed by 5 bases and J by 6 bases, leaving 16 bases between them. This CDR3 region has 14 residues. CDR1 and CDR2 from the germline V gene are SGHRS and YFSETQ. The CDR3 region has the DNA TGCGCCAGCAGAAGTAGACAGGTCGAGGATACGCAGTATTTT. This translates into CASRSRQVEDTQYF.

A few counts support this clone. V and J are TRBV19 and TRBJ2-2, with a weak D call TRBD1 (6 bases). This CDR3 contains 15 residues. Germline V gene lookup returns CDR1 LNHDA and CDR2 SQIVND (reference sequence). Trimming pared 6 bases from V and 7 bases from J, leaving 18 bases between. CDR3 in DNA: TGTGCCAGTAGATATGCTTGGGGGCCCGACGGGGAGCTGTTTTTT. This translates into CASRYAWGPDGELFF.

The J gene is TRBJ2-7, the V gene TRBV5-4; no reliable D call. V gave up 1 base and J gave up 0 bases, with 5 bases separating them. The CDR3 is 13 residues long. CDR1 is SGHNT and CDR2 is YYREEE in the germline V gene (reference sequence). CDR3 protein: CASSLQNSYEQYF. The CDR3 DNA sequence: TGTGCCAGCAGCTTGCAGAACTCCTACGAGCAGTACTTC.

V usage is TRBV5-1 and J usage is TRBJ1-2, with 9 bases fitting TRBD1. The CDR3 loop spans 13 amino acids. In germline, CDR1 is SGHRS, CDR2 YFSETQ. Trimming took 5 bases from V and 7 from J; bases not matched to a gene: 6. CDR3 in amino acids: CASSLQGAAGYTF. CDR3 bases: TGCGCCAGCAGTCTACAGGGGGCCGCTGGCTACACCTTC.

The chain recombines TRBV3-1 (or the pseudogene TRBV3-2) with TRBJ2-2; D perhaps matches TRBD1 (5 bases). Germline V gives CDR1 LGHDT, CDR2 YNNKEL (reference sequence). V was clipped by 3 bases and J by 7 bases, with 12 bases between them. The CDR3 is 14 amino acids. The DNA of the CDR3 is TGTGCCAGCAGCCACCTGGACACGTTCGGGGAGCTGTTTTTT. Translated, it gives CASSHLDTFGELFF.

V usage is TRBV18 and J usage is TRBJ2-7, with 13 bases that match TRBD2. Germline values: CDR1 KGHSH, CDR2 LQKENI. Trimming took 3 bases from V and 1 from J; bases not matched to a gene: 3. This CDR3 is built from 16 residues. The DNA for the CDR3 is TGTGCCAGCTCACCTAGACTAGCGGGAGGATCCTACGAGCAGTACTTC. Its translation: CASSPRLAGGSYEQYF.

The chain carries TRBV7-9 and TRBJ2-1; TRBD2 matches 11 bases. V was pared by 5 bases and J by 10 bases, with 10 bases of the junction left unmatched. The CDR3 has 15 residues. Germline V gives CDR1 SEHNR, CDR2 FQNEAQ (reference sequence). The CDR3 DNA sequence: TGTGCCAGCAGCCGAGAAACTAGCGGGAGACGGGAGCAGTTCTTC. Encoded protein: CASSRETSGRREQFF.

The chain combines TRBV28 with TRBJ1-2; D is possibly TRBD1 (5 bases). Germline V lookup: CDR1 MDHEN, CDR2 SYDVKM. Trimming took off 3 bases at V and 4 bases at J, with 15 bases between the two ends. The length of the CDR3 is 15 residues. This chain's CDR3 is CASSFGGGWAYGYTF. CDR3 in DNA: TGTGCCAGCAGTTTTGGGGGGGGTTGGGCCTATGGCTACACCTTC.

The chain carries TRBV2 and TRBJ1-3; 7 nucleotides agree with TRBD1. The ends lost 3 bases at V and 2 bases at J; junction bases unmatched: 4. CDR3 size: 15 residues. Germline loops: CDR1 SNHLY, CDR2 FYNNEI. CDR3 DNA: TGTGCCAGCAGTGACGAGGGGGCACCTGGAAACACCATATATTTT. Protein: CASSDEGAPGNTIYF.

There are a few counts of this clone. The chain couples TRBV6-2 or TRBV6-3 to TRBJ2-7; 9 nucleotides match TRBD1. The length of the CDR3 is 16 residues. CDR1 and CDR2 from the germline V gene are MNHEY and SVGEGT. V gave up 5 bases and J gave up 1 base; unmatched junction bases: 9. As DNA, the CDR3 is TGTGCCAGCAGTAACTTCCCGGGACAGGGTTCCTACGAGCAGTACTTC. Its translation: CASSNFPGQGSYEQYF.

The V and J genes are TRBV19 and TRBJ2-3; D is perhaps TRBD1 (6 bases). CDR3 length: 16 residues. CDR1 LNHDA and CDR2 SQIVND come from the germline V gene (reference sequence). The V end lost 3 bases, the J end lost 4 bases, and 17 bases lay between the germline ends. The DNA of the CDR3 is TGTGCCAGTAGTATGGGCAGGGGTGGTAGGGCAGATACGCAGTATTTT. Protein sequence: CASSMGRGGRADTQYF.

This rearrangement joins TRBV5-1 to TRBJ2-7, with 15 bases identical to TRBD2. The V gene's germline CDR1 is SGHRS and CDR2 YFSETQ. V trimming: 4 bases; J trimming: 6 bases; junction bases outside the gene matches: 2. The CDR3 contains 14 residues. In nucleotides, the CDR3 is TGCGCCAGCAGCCCGGGACTAGCGGGAGGCGAGCAGTACTTC. Amino acids: CASSPGLAGGEQYF.

The chain has TRBV28 and TRBJ1-2; perhaps TRBD1 as D (6 bases). The CDR3 is 17 residues long. CDR1 and CDR2 (germline): MDHEN, SYDVKM. The V and J ends lost 3 bases and 0 bases respectively, with 17 bases between them. The CDR3 DNA reads as TGTGCCAGCAGTTTCCCTCTCGACAGGACAGCTAACTATGGCTACACCTTC. This gives the protein CASSFPLDRTANYGYTF.

The chain is built from TRBV28 and TRBJ1-6, with D tentatively TRBD1 (6 bases). Trimming removed 2 bases at V and 15 bases at J, with 11 bases between. Germline values: CDR1 MDHEN, CDR2 SYDVKM. This CDR3 has 12 residues. CDR3 sequence: CASSLEQGHLHF. Written as DNA, the CDR3 is TGTGCCAGCAGTTTAGAGCAGGGGCACCTCCACTTT.

V and J are TRBV4-3 and TRBJ1-3; tentative D call: TRBD1 (6 bases). V was trimmed by 0 bases and J by 4 bases, leaving 10 bases between them. CDR1 and CDR2 from the germline V gene are LGHNA and YSLEER. The length of the CDR3 is 15 residues. The CDR3 reads CASSQDRGAGNTIYF. The CDR3, as DNA: TGCGCCAGCAGCCAAGACAGGGGTGCAGGAAACACCATATATTTT.

This rearrangement joins TRBV4-1 to TRBJ2-1; 9 bases agree with TRBD1. V lost 3 bases to trimming and J lost 6 bases; unmatched junction nucleotides: 6. The CDR3 length is 15 residues. Germline-derived CDR1 and CDR2 are MGHRA and YSYEKL. This chain's CDR3 is CASSQLQGAFNEQFF. The DNA for the CDR3 is TGCGCCAGCAGCCAGTTACAGGGGGCGTTCAATGAGCAGTTCTTC.

The gene calls are TRBV28 and TRBJ1-3; a weak D match, TRBD1 (6 bases). This CDR3 is 14 amino acids long. Germline CDR1 MDHEN, CDR2 SYDVKM. Trimming took off 10 bases at V and 0 bases at J, with 13 bases between the two ends. CDR3 bases: TGTGCCACCCAGGGGCAGCTCTCTGGAAACACCATATATTTT. Amino acids: CATQGQLSGNTIYF. Together with reference TRBV28 and TRBJ1-3, the CDR3 gives the full variable domain: DVKVTQSSRYLVKRTGEKVFLECVQDMDHENMFWYRQDPGLGLRLIYFSYDVKMKEKGDIPEGYSVSREKKERFSLILESASTNQTSMYLCATQGQLSGNTIYFGEGSWLTVV.

This CDR3 is CASSDKLAGTGELFF. The CDR3 DNA reads TGTGCCAGCAGTGACAAACTAGCGGGCACCGGGGAGCTGTTTTTT. This chain joins TRBV2 and TRBJ2-2, with 9 bases fitting TRBD2. This CDR3 spans 15 amino acids. CDR1 SNHLY and CDR2 FYNNEI come from the germline V gene. The V segment lost 3 bases and the J segment 4 bases; nucleotides outside the gene matches: 3.

V and J are TRBV11-2 and TRBJ2-7, with TRBD2 as a possible D gene (6 bases). V lost 0 bases and J lost 3, with 15 bases in between. The CDR3 contains 16 residues. Germline V gene sequence: CDR1 SGHAT, CDR2 FQNNGV. CDR3 in DNA: TGTGCCAGCAGCTTAGACCTCGGGGGACGCCTCTACGAGCAGTACTTC. Its protein is CASSLDLGGRLYEQYF.

This clone was counted only a few times. The J gene is TRBJ2-1, the V gene TRBV20-1; 10 nucleotides match TRBD2. CDR1 DFQATT and CDR2 SNEGSKA come from the germline V gene (reference sequence). The CDR3 has 17 residues. V lost 3 bases and J lost 2; bases outside the gene matches: 10. The CDR3 DNA is TGCAGTGCTAGTCCGCCGGGACTAGCGTTACCCTACAATGAGCAGTTCTTC. It yields the protein CSASPPGLALPYNEQFF.

The chain joins TRBV19 to TRBJ2-7, with D perhaps TRBD2 (7 bases). This CDR3 spans 12 amino acids. Trimming removed 5 bases from V and 6 bases from J, with 11 bases in between. The germline gives CDR1 LNHDA, CDR2 SQIVND (reference sequence). As DNA, the CDR3 is TGTGCCAGTAGTGGGGGGGGGCGCGAGCAGTACTTC. Protein product: CASSGGGREQYF.

This clone was counted a few times. The gene calls are TRBV21-1 and TRBJ1-5. TRBV21-1 is recorded as a pseudogene. There are 18 residues in the CDR3. The CDR3 loop reads CASSKTAATTPLNQPQHF. CDR3 nucleotide sequence: TGTGCCAGCAGCAAGACTGCGGCTACTACCCCCCTCAATCAGCCCCAGCATTTT.

This clone was observed a single time. The J gene is TRBJ1-4, the V gene TRBV7-9, with 8 bases that match TRBD1. This CDR3 has 15 amino acids. The germline V gene encodes CDR1 SEHNR and CDR2 FQNEAQ (reference sequence). V trimming: 5 bases; J trimming: 8 bases; junction bases outside the gene matches: 10. The CDR3 reads CASSPTGTGAEKLFF. The CDR3 nucleotides are TGTGCCAGCAGCCCCACCGGGACAGGTGCCGAAAAACTGTTTTTT.

The rearrangement uses TRBV5-1 and TRBJ1-1; 8 bases fit TRBD1. CDR1 is SGHRS and CDR2 is YFSETQ in the germline V gene. The CDR3 sequence is 14 residues long. V shed 0 bases and J 11 bases; nucleotides not matched to a gene: 9. The CDR3 coding sequence is TGCGCCAGCAGCTTGGAGACAGGGGCTTTTAAGGCTTTCTTT. It encodes CASSLETGAFKAFF.

This clone was counted a single time. The chain is built from TRBV5-1 and TRBJ1-2; 7 nucleotides match TRBD1. V lost 6 bases, J lost 0 bases, and 8 bases stayed unmatched. CDR1 SGHRS and CDR2 YFSETQ come from the germline V gene. The CDR3 consists of 15 residues. The CDR3 is CASKPSQGANYGYTF. CDR3 DNA: TGCGCCAGCAAACCCTCTCAGGGGGCTAACTATGGCTACACCTTC.